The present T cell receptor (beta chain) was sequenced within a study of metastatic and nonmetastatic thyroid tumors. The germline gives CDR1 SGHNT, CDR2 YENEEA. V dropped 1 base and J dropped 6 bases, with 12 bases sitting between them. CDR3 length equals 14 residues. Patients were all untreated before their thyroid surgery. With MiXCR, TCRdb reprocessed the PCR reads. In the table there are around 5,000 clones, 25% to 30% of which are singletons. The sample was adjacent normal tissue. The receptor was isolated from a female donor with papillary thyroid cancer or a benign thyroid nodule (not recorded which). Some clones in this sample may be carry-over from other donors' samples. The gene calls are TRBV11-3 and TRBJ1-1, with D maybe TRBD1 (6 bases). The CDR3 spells CASSLAGGAAEAFF. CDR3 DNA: TGTGCCAGCAGCTTAGCGGGGGGCGCGGCTGAAGCTTTCTTT. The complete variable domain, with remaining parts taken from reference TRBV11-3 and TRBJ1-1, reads EAGVVQSPRYKIIEKKQPVAFWCNPISGHNTLYWYLQNLGQGPELLIRYENEEAVDDSQLPKDRFSAERLKGVDSTLKIQPAELGDSAVYLCASSLAGGAAEAFFGQGTRLTVV.